The 16 T cell receptor beta chains presented below share a single source sample, sequenced in a study of T-cell memory formation after mild COVID-19. One entry per CDR3 protein results from TCRdb running MiXCR on the 5' RACE reads. Here the sample spans 450,000 to 650,000 distinct CDR3 sequences, over 15% being singletons. Sequencing was done on a sample of PBMCs or a T cell subset sorted from them (not recorded which). The origin of the receptors is an adult woman who had mild COVID-19 (a few samples of this study predate the infection). Cell type and time point are not known.

A few counts support this clonotype. The chain uses TRBV11-2 and TRBJ2-2; 8 nucleotides line up with TRBD2. Germline values: CDR1 SGHAT, CDR2 FQNNGV. Losses at the gene ends were 4 bases for V and 1 base for J; bases not matched to a gene: 5. The CDR3 has 16 amino acids. The CDR3 DNA sequence: TGTGCCAGCAGCTCCTTAGCGGGGAGGAACACCGGGGAGCTGTTTTTT. It specifies CASSSLAGRNTGELFF.

The V and J genes are TRBV13 and TRBJ1-1; D is unclear. Germline CDR1 and CDR2: PRHDT and FYEKMQ (reference sequence). The CDR3 is 13 residues long. Trimming shortened V by 3 bases and J by 5 bases, and 10 bases separated the two germline ends. The CDR3 region is CASSFWKGTEAFF. In nucleotides, the CDR3 is TGTGCCAGCAGCTTTTGGAAAGGTACTGAAGCTTTCTTT. Supplemented by reference TRBV13 and TRBJ1-1, the full variable domain reads AAGVIQSPRHLIKEKRETATLKCYPIPRHDTVYWYQQGPGQDPQFLISFYEKMQSDKGSIPDRFSAQQFSDYHSELNMSSLELGDSALYFCASSFWKGTEAFFGQGTRLTVV.

This clonotype appeared a few times. The chain links TRBV29-1 to TRBJ2-3, with 9 bases identical to TRBD1. Germline V gene data show CDR1 as SQVTM and CDR2 as ANQGSEA. The V segment lost 7 bases and the J segment 4 bases; nucleotides outside the gene matches: 6. CDR3 length: 13 residues. Written as DNA, the CDR3 is TGCAGCGCAACAGGGGGCCGACCAGATACGCAGTATTTT. Its translation: CSATGGRPDTQYF.

This clonotype has a count of ten or more. V gene TRBV27 combines with J gene TRBJ1-6; no reliable D call. The CDR3 is 14 residues long. Germline V gene lookup returns CDR1 MNHEY and CDR2 SMNVEV (reference sequence). V gave up 5 bases and J gave up 9 bases, with 14 bases separating them. The CDR3: CASSRSAGISPLHF. The CDR3 nucleotides read TGTGCCAGCAGTCGGTCTGCCGGGATTTCACCCCTCCACTTT.

The rearrangement uses TRBV4-3 and TRBJ1-2; D is uncertain. Germline V gives CDR1 LGHNA, CDR2 YSLEER. The CDR3 has 14 residues. The V gene lost 0 bases and the J gene lost 8 bases, with 13 bases spanning the gap. The CDR3 bases are TGCGCCAGCAGCCAAGATGGGAGGGCCGAGGGCTACACCTTC. This translates into CASSQDGRAEGYTF.

This chain joins TRBV12-3 or TRBV12-4 and TRBJ2-5; D uncertain. Trimming took off 6 bases at V and 6 bases at J, with 11 bases between the two ends. The CDR3 loop spans 12 amino acids. The CDR3 spells CASRASEKTQYF. The CDR3 coding sequence is TGTGCCAGCAGGGCATCTGAGAAGACCCAGTACTTC.

The chain couples TRBV5-4 to TRBJ2-5; no firm D call. The CDR3 loop spans 17 amino acids. Trimming cost V 4 bases and J 4 bases, with 23 bases left between them. The germline V gene encodes CDR1 SGHNT and CDR2 YYREEE (reference sequence). This CDR3 reads CASSPRSAGRRGETQYF. The CDR3 region has the DNA TGTGCCAGCAGCCCCCGATCAGCCGGACGGCGAGGAGAGACCCAGTACTTC.

This chain uses TRBV29-1 with TRBJ2-1; 14 nucleotides align to TRBD2. Looked up from germline, CDR1 is SQVTM and CDR2 is ANQGSEA. V dropped 5 bases and J dropped 2; count of bases not matched to a gene: 5. The CDR3 is 16 residues long. CDR3 nucleotides: TGCAGCGTTTGGGGACTAGCGGGAGTCCCCTACAATGAGCAGTTCTTC. Translating gives CSVWGLAGVPYNEQFF.

This clonotype was observed a handful of times. This rearrangement joins TRBV24-1 to TRBJ1-2; no firm D call. Germline V gene lookup returns CDR1 KGHDR and CDR2 SFDVKD. This CDR3 spans 13 amino acids. V was shortened by 1 base and J by 6 bases, with 8 bases between the two germline ends. The CDR3 DNA sequence: TGTGCCACCAGTGATTTCGTGGGGAATGGCTACACCTTC. Protein: CATSDFVGNGYTF.

This clonotype was counted ten times or more. The J gene is TRBJ2-1, the V gene TRBV12-3 or TRBV12-4, with 9 bases aligning to TRBD2. The length of the CDR3 is 15 residues. The V segment lost 6 bases and the J segment 4 bases; nucleotides outside the gene matches: 7. The CDR3 region has the DNA TGTGCCAGCAGCTTTGGCCTAGCGGGATACAATGAGCAGTTCTTC. This encodes CASSFGLAGYNEQFF.

This clonotype has at least ten counts. The chain recombines TRBV7-2 with TRBJ2-2; 9 bases line up with TRBD2. This CDR3 has 15 residues. Germline V gives CDR1 SGHTA, CDR2 FQGNSA. Unmatched junction bases numbered 3, after V lost 3 bases and J lost 4 bases. In nucleotides, the CDR3 is TGTGCCAGCAGCTTCGCGGGAGGGGTCACCGGGGAGCTGTTTTTT. Its protein product is CASSFAGGVTGELFF.

V gene TRBV7-2 combines with J gene TRBJ1-2; D is perhaps TRBD1 (6 bases). Germline V gene sequence: CDR1 SGHTA, CDR2 FQGNSA. The V and J ends lost 1 base and 7 bases respectively, with 16 bases between them. This CDR3 comprises 15 residues. The CDR3 coding sequence is TGTGCCAGCAGCTTAGAGGCAGAAGCCAGGGGTGGCTACACCTTC. Encoded protein: CASSLEAEARGGYTF.

V and J are TRBV6-4 and TRBJ2-2; D unclear. Trimming cost V 2 bases and J 3 bases, with 7 bases left between them. This CDR3 has 14 amino acids. Germline V gene lookup returns CDR1 MRHNA and CDR2 SNTAGT. The CDR3 sequence is CASSDSTDTGELFF. Written as DNA, the CDR3 is TGTGCCAGCAGTGACAGTACGGACACCGGGGAGCTGTTTTTT.

The gene calls are TRBV6-5 and TRBJ2-1, with D possibly matching TRBD1 (5 bases). Trimming removed 2 bases from V and 2 bases from J, with 13 bases in between. CDR1 is MNHEY, CDR2 SVGAGI, per germline. The CDR3 has 16 amino acids. DNA of the CDR3: TGTGCCAGCAGTTACCGGGCAGGGTTTCCCTACAATGAGCAGTTCTTC. Translating gives CASSYRAGFPYNEQFF.

This clonotype was detected a few times. The chain employs TRBV5-5 and TRBJ2-7, with 7 bases lining up with TRBD1. Germline loops: CDR1 SGHKS, CDR2 YYEKEE (reference sequence). CDR3 length equals 14 residues. V lost 2 bases, J lost 3 bases, and 5 bases stayed unmatched. This chain's CDR3 is CASSFRDSHYEQYF. Here the CDR3 DNA reads TGTGCCAGCAGCTTCCGGGACAGCCACTACGAGCAGTACTTC. Using reference TRBV5-5 and TRBJ2-7 for the parts outside the CDR3, the full variable domain is DAGVTQSPTHLIKTRGQQVTLRCSPISGHKSVSWYQQVLGQGPQFIFQYYEKEERGRGNFPDRFSARQFPNYSSELNVNALLLGDSALYLCASSFRDSHYEQYFGPGTRLTVT.

This clonotype was observed a few times. J is TRBJ2-1 and V is TRBV7-8; 9 bases are shared with TRBD2. The V gene end was trimmed by 5 bases and the J gene end by 4 bases; junction bases not matched to a gene: 6. The germline V gene encodes CDR1 SGHVS and CDR2 FQNEAQ. The CDR3 is 15 amino acids. In DNA form, the CDR3 reads TGTGCCAGCAGCCCCGACCTAGCGGGGTACAATGAGCAGTTCTTC. Protein sequence: CASSPDLAGYNEQFF.